The 14 T cell receptor beta chains listed next were all sequenced from one sample in a study of spatial heterogeneity in lung cancer. Whole-study findings and limits: Tumoral mutation counts were tracked by counts of expanded intratumoral alpha and beta TCRs.

Their antigens remain unidentified. Described time point: sample taken at primary tumor resection. TCRdb ran MiXCR on the 5' RACE reads and lists one entry per CDR3 protein. The sample has 23,000 or so distinct CDR3 sequences, 5% to 7% seen once; the top ten hold approximately 10%. Sequences were derived from lung tumor tissue, sampled at surgery. These receptors were collected from a male donor with early-stage non-small cell lung cancer.

As to this clonotype: A read error may explain this, as a much larger clone is one base away. The chain recombines TRBV2 with TRBJ2-7; perhaps TRBD2 as D (6 bases). The CDR3 sequence is 14 residues long. V was shortened by 8 bases and J by 0 bases, with 14 bases between the two germline ends. Per germline, CDR1 SNHLY and CDR2 FYNNEI. CDR3 sequence reads: CASRWDSHSYEQYF. CDR3 nucleotide sequence: TGTGCCAGCCGGTGGGACTCTCACTCCTACGAGCAGTACTTC.

In this sample, this clonotype turned up many times. The chain joins TRBV7-9 to TRBJ2-4; 9 nucleotides line up with TRBD1. This CDR3 spans 15 amino acids. Germline loops: CDR1 SEHNR, CDR2 FQNEAQ (reference sequence). The V gene end was trimmed by 6 bases and the J gene end by 3 bases; junction bases not matched to a gene: 6. The CDR3 spells CASRTDRGSKNIQYF. Here the CDR3 DNA reads TGTGCCAGCAGGACCGACAGGGGGAGCAAAAACATTCAGTACTTC.

This clonotype was counted many times. V and J are TRBV6-6 and TRBJ2-3, with 12 bases matching TRBD2. Germline values: CDR1 MNHNY, CDR2 SVGAGI (reference sequence). V lost 7 bases, J lost 3 bases, and 8 bases stayed unmatched. This CDR3 has 16 amino acids. The CDR3 here is CASTRLAGVTTDTQYF. CDR3 coding DNA: TGTGCCAGCACCAGACTAGCGGGAGTTACTACAGATACGCAGTATTTT.

This clonotype is medium-sized by share. The genes are TRBV28 and TRBJ2-3; 7 bases line up with TRBD1. Germline V CDR1 and CDR2: MDHEN, SYDVKM. Trimming cost V 4 bases and J 3 bases; bases outside gene matches: 10. This CDR3 has 16 amino acids. CDR3 DNA: TGTGCCAGCAGTTCTCCCCAGGGGGATGGAACAGATACGCAGTATTTT. It is translated as CASSSPQGDGTDTQYF.

This clonotype was recorded many times. The chain employs TRBV4-3 and TRBJ2-1; TRBD2 agrees at 9 bases. V lost 0 bases, J lost 9 bases, and 21 bases stayed unmatched. The CDR3 loop spans 20 amino acids. Per the germline V gene, CDR1 is LGHNA and CDR2 is YSLEER. The CDR3 reads CASSQDSPPGGRGIWGEQFF. The CDR3 nucleotides read TGCGCCAGCAGCCAAGATAGTCCCCCAGGCGGGAGGGGGATTTGGGGTGAGCAGTTCTTC.

The chain has TRBV7-2 and TRBJ2-5; 14 bases line up with TRBD2. Germline CDR1 is SGHTA and CDR2 is FQGNSA. The CDR3 consists of 16 residues. Germline trimming cut 5 bases from V and 4 bases from J; bases unmatched to any gene: 6. CDR3 coding DNA: TGTGCCAGCAGCCCGACTAGCGGGAGGGCCCCAGAGACCCAGTACTTC. Translation: CASSPTSGRAPETQYF.

By proportion, this clonotype is medium-sized. The rearrangement uses TRBV7-9 and TRBJ2-5; D not certain. The CDR3 spans 14 residues. V was shortened by 5 bases and J by 2 bases, with 12 bases between the two germline ends. Per the germline V gene, CDR1 is SEHNR and CDR2 is FQNEAQ (reference sequence). The CDR3 DNA reads TGTGCCAGCAGCCGAAATCAGATTCAAGAGACCCAGTACTTC. Translation gives CASSRNQIQETQYF.

This clonotype was picked up many times. V and J are TRBV20-1 and TRBJ2-7; D possibly corresponds to TRBD1 (7 bases). V was trimmed by 4 bases and J by 0 bases, leaving 13 bases between them. This CDR3 contains 14 residues. Germline CDR1 is DFQATT and CDR2 is SNEGSKA (reference sequence). For the CDR3, the DNA is TGCAGTGCTAATCCAGGGGGGAGCTCCTACGAGCAGTACTTC. Translated, it gives CSANPGGSSYEQYF.

The sample holds many counts of this clonotype. The V and J genes are TRBV24-1 and TRBJ2-5; D perhaps matches TRBD2 (6 bases). V lost 10 bases, J lost 7 bases, and 18 bases lay in between. Germline-derived CDR1 and CDR2 are KGHDR and SFDVKD. The CDR3 contains 13 residues. For the CDR3, the DNA is TGTGCCACGCGGGACCGGCAGGAGCGGACCCAGTACTTC. It yields the protein CATRDRQERTQYF.

This clonotype was seen a few times. This chain joins TRBV20-1 and TRBJ2-5; 12 bases align to TRBD2. Germline V CDR1 and CDR2: DFQATT, SNEGSKA (reference sequence). Trimming took 5 bases from V and 7 from J; bases not matched to a gene: 11. This CDR3 region has 15 residues. The CDR3 region is CSASPTSGGPRTQYF. In DNA, the CDR3 is TGCAGTGCTTCTCCGACTAGCGGGGGCCCAAGGACCCAGTACTTC.

The sample holds many counts of this clonotype. The chain links TRBV7-2 to TRBJ2-3; D unresolved. Germline CDR1 is SGHTA and CDR2 is FQGNSA. There are 14 residues in the CDR3. Trimming removed 5 bases at V and 0 bases at J, with 9 bases between. CDR3 residues: CASSLTPSTDTQYF. The CDR3 region has the DNA TGTGCCAGCAGCCTAACACCAAGCACAGATACGCAGTATTTT.

This clonotype was detected many times. The chain links TRBV4-3 to TRBJ2-5; D gene uncertain. Germline V CDR1 and CDR2: LGHNA, YSLEER. CDR3 length: 14 residues. The V gene lost 0 bases and the J gene lost 5 bases, with 10 bases spanning the gap. This CDR3 reads CASSQDHFWETQYF. The CDR3 coding sequence is TGCGCCAGCAGCCAAGATCATTTTTGGGAGACCCAGTACTTC.

Regarding this clonotype: One base away lies a much larger clone, so this may be a sequencing read error. The chain joins TRBV5-1 to TRBJ2-3; TRBD1 matches 9 bases. Germline assignment: CDR1 SGHRS and CDR2 YFSETQ. CDR3 length: 15 residues. CDR3 in DNA: TGCGCCAGCAGCGCCGGGACAGGGTACACAGATACGCGGTATTTT. Translating it yields CASSAGTGYTDTRYF. Full variable domain (missing parts from reference TRBV5-1 and TRBJ2-3): KAGVTQTPRYLIKTRGQQVTLSCSPISGHRSVSWYQQTPGQGLQFLFEYFSETQRNKGNFPGRFSGRQFSNSRSEMNVSTLELGDSALYLCASSAGTGYTDTRYFGPGTRLTVL.

This clonotype has a count of ten or more. DNA for the CDR3: TGCAGTGCGAGGAAACCGGGACTAGATTTTCTTAGCTCCTACGAGCAGTACTTC. The encoded protein is CSARKPGLDFLSSYEQYF. This chain connects TRBV20-1 to TRBJ2-7, with 8 bases lining up with TRBD2. V dropped 6 bases and J dropped 0; count of bases not matched to a gene: 19. Germline-derived CDR1 and CDR2 are DFQATT and SNEGSKA (reference sequence). CDR3 size: 18 residues.